Listed below are T cell receptor beta chains from one sample, sequenced in a study of T cell repertoires in cytomegalovirus infection. Each CDR3 protein gets one entry after TCRdb re-called the reads with MiXCR. The data contain more than 500,000 distinct CDR3 sequences, 15% to 20% of them singletons. Sequenced material: CD8+ T cells from PBMCs. These receptors all stem from a human donor in good health (CMV status not recorded). Some clones in this sample may be carry-over from other donors' samples. The CDR3 runs from the conserved cysteine through the conserved F or W. The order of the fields is clone size, D gene, J gene, V gene, CDR3 length, CDR3 protein, CDR3 DNA. D genes are given only for firm matches. For some rows the clone size is stated as once, few or many, or as a class when expanded; others skip it.

clone_size: .
d_call: .
j_call: TRBJ2-5
v_call: TRBV27
cdr3_length: 17
cdr3_aa: CASSLSPRTATSETQYF
cdr3_nt: TGTGCCAGCAGTTTATCACCCCGGACAGCCACTAGTGAGACCCAGTACTTC

clone_size: many
d_call: .
j_call: TRBJ2-2
v_call: TRBV7-6
cdr3_length: 12
cdr3_aa: CASSFVPGELFF
cdr3_nt: TGTGCCAGCAGCTTCGTCCCCGGGGAGCTGTTTTTT

clone_size: once
d_call: .
j_call: TRBJ1-2
v_call: TRBV7-9
cdr3_length: 14
cdr3_aa: CASSLGAGPYGYTF
cdr3_nt: TGTGCCAGCAGCTTAGGGGCAGGCCCCTATGGCTACACCTTC

clone_size: .
d_call: TRBD1
j_call: TRBJ1-1
v_call: TRBV20-1
cdr3_length: 16
cdr3_aa: CSARGTTGGWTTEAFF
cdr3_nt: TGCAGTGCTAGAGGTACCACAGGGGGCTGGACCACTGAAGCTTTCTTT

clone_size: few
d_call: TRBD1
j_call: TRBJ2-7
v_call: TRBV11-2
cdr3_length: 17
cdr3_aa: CASSLGGAGQGVYEQYF
cdr3_nt: TGTGCCAGCAGCTTAGGCGGAGCGGGACAGGGGGTTTACGAGCAGTACTTC

clone_size: many
d_call: TRBD2
j_call: TRBJ2-7
v_call: TRBV20-1
cdr3_length: 13
cdr3_aa: CSAPTSFSYEQYF
cdr3_nt: TGCAGTGCTCCGACTAGCTTCTCCTACGAGCAGTACTTC

clone_size: few
d_call: .
j_call: TRBJ2-1
v_call: TRBV5-1
cdr3_length: 17
cdr3_aa: CASSYRARGEAHNEQFF
cdr3_nt: TGCGCCAGCAGCTACCGAGCGAGGGGAGAGGCCCACAATGAGCAGTTCTTC

clone_size: .
d_call: TRBD2
j_call: TRBJ2-7
v_call: TRBV5-4
cdr3_length: 15
cdr3_aa: CASSLAGDLVYEQYF
cdr3_nt: TGTGCCAGCAGCTTAGCGGGGGACCTAGTCTACGAGCAGTACTTC

clone_size: .
d_call: .
j_call: TRBJ1-2
v_call: TRBV3-1
cdr3_length: 17
cdr3_aa: CASSQVDSGQGDYGYTF
cdr3_nt: TGTGCCAGCAGCCAAGTGGATTCAGGGCAGGGCGACTATGGCTACACCTTC

clone_size: .
d_call: TRBD1
j_call: TRBJ1-4
v_call: TRBV4-2
cdr3_length: 14
cdr3_aa: CASSPQGAGEKLFF
cdr3_nt: TGTGCCAGCAGCCCACAGGGGGCAGGTGAAAAACTGTTTTTT

clone_size: many
d_call: TRBD1
j_call: TRBJ1-1
v_call: TRBV28
cdr3_length: 14
cdr3_aa: CASSFDRENTEAFF
cdr3_nt: TGTGCCAGCAGTTTCGACAGGGAAAACACTGAAGCTTTCTTT

clone_size: many
d_call: .
j_call: TRBJ1-1
v_call: TRBV7-3
cdr3_length: 16
cdr3_aa: CASSLMPAGMNTEAFF
cdr3_nt: TGTGCCAGCAGCTTAATGCCCGCGGGCATGAACACTGAAGCTTTCTTT

clone_size: .
d_call: .
j_call: TRBJ1-5
v_call: TRBV28
cdr3_length: 12
cdr3_aa: CAERGINQPQHF
cdr3_nt: TGTGCAGAACGGGGAATCAATCAGCCCCAGCATTTT

clone_size: few
d_call: .
j_call: TRBJ2-5
v_call: TRBV27
cdr3_length: 14
cdr3_aa: CASSLSLGGETQYF
cdr3_nt: TGTGCCAGCAGTTTATCGTTGGGAGGAGAGACCCAGTACTTC

clone_size: many
d_call: TRBD1
j_call: TRBJ2-7
v_call: TRBV27
cdr3_length: 16
cdr3_aa: CASSLSSGQVSYEQYF
cdr3_nt: TGTGCCAGCAGTTTAAGCAGCGGACAGGTCTCCTACGAGCAGTACTTC

clone_size: .
d_call: .
j_call: TRBJ2-7
v_call: TRBV20-1
cdr3_length: 14
cdr3_aa: CSARSSGYPYEQYF
cdr3_nt: TGCAGTGCTAGATCCAGCGGGTACCCCTACGAGCAGTACTTC

clone_size: .
d_call: .
j_call: TRBJ2-1
v_call: TRBV6-5
cdr3_length: 11
cdr3_aa: CASRGAERAFF
cdr3_nt: TGTGCCAGCAGGGGGGCAGAGCGGGCGTTCTTC

clone_size: .
d_call: .
j_call: TRBJ2-6
v_call: TRBV5-5
cdr3_length: 15
cdr3_aa: CASSLPGPGANVLTF
cdr3_nt: TGTGCCAGCAGCTTACCGGGGCCTGGGGCCAACGTCCTGACTTTC

clone_size: .
d_call: .
j_call: TRBJ1-4
v_call: TRBV4-1
cdr3_length: 16
cdr3_aa: CASSPTDSSTNENLFF
cdr3_nt: TGTGCCAGCAGCCCCACGGACTCTTCAACTAATGAAAATCTGTTTTTT

clone_size: few
d_call: TRBD1
j_call: TRBJ1-5
v_call: TRBV4-1
cdr3_length: 15
cdr3_aa: CASSWTGQGNQPQHF
cdr3_nt: TGCGCCAGCAGCTGGACGGGACAGGGAAATCAGCCCCAGCATTTT

clone_size: few
d_call: .
j_call: TRBJ2-7
v_call: TRBV20-1
cdr3_length: 14
cdr3_aa: CSASWGAGSYEQYF
cdr3_nt: TGCAGTGCTAGCTGGGGGGCGGGCTCCTACGAGCAGTACTTC

clone_size: many
d_call: .
j_call: TRBJ1-6
v_call: TRBV7-2
cdr3_length: 15
cdr3_aa: CASSLRTRLGSPLHF
cdr3_nt: TGTGCCAGCAGCTTAAGAACACGGCTTGGTTCACCCCTCCACTTT

clone_size: many
d_call: TRBD2
j_call: TRBJ2-2
v_call: TRBV7-6
cdr3_length: 17
cdr3_aa: CASSLDSLAGLTGELFF
cdr3_nt: TGTGCCAGCAGCTTAGATAGCCTAGCGGGACTCACCGGGGAGCTGTTTTTT

clone_size: many
d_call: .
j_call: TRBJ2-7
v_call: TRBV7-2
cdr3_length: 16
cdr3_aa: CASSPRGARDGGEQYF
cdr3_nt: TGTGCCAGCAGCCCCAGGGGCGCACGGGACGGGGGCGAGCAGTACTTC

clone_size: many
d_call: .
j_call: TRBJ1-2
v_call: TRBV4-2
cdr3_length: 14
cdr3_aa: CASSQQNQLRGYTF
cdr3_nt: TGTGCCAGCAGCCAACAGAACCAACTCAGAGGCTACACCTTC

clone_size: few
d_call: .
j_call: TRBJ2-2
v_call: TRBV12-3/TRBV12-4
cdr3_length: 15
cdr3_aa: CATKRASLPTGELFF
cdr3_nt: TGTGCCACCAAAAGGGCTAGCCTGCCCACCGGGGAGCTGTTTTTT

clone_size: .
d_call: .
j_call: TRBJ2-2
v_call: TRBV2
cdr3_length: 15
cdr3_aa: CASRTPLQDTGELFF
cdr3_nt: TGTGCCAGCAGGACCCCGCTTCAAGACACCGGGGAGCTGTTTTTT

clone_size: .
d_call: TRBD2
j_call: TRBJ2-7
v_call: TRBV9
cdr3_length: 16
cdr3_aa: CASSAPLAGGPGEQYF
cdr3_nt: TGTGCCAGCAGCGCCCCTCTGGCGGGAGGGCCGGGGGAGCAGTACTTC

clone_size: many
d_call: .
j_call: TRBJ1-1
v_call: TRBV7-3
cdr3_length: 15
cdr3_aa: CASSLGPHPNTEAFF
cdr3_nt: TGTGCCAGCAGCTTAGGGCCCCATCCGAACACTGAAGCTTTCTTT

clone_size: .
d_call: .
j_call: TRBJ2-1
v_call: TRBV29-1
cdr3_length: 16
cdr3_aa: CSGRGDREATYNEQFF
cdr3_nt: TGCAGCGGTCGAGGTGACAGGGAGGCTACCTACAATGAGCAGTTCTTC

clone_size: .
d_call: .
j_call: TRBJ2-5
v_call: TRBV6-5
cdr3_length: 14
cdr3_aa: CASSYTDSAETQYF
cdr3_nt: TGTGCCAGCAGTTATACGGACAGCGCGGAGACCCAGTACTTC

clone_size: .
d_call: .
j_call: TRBJ2-3
v_call: TRBV9
cdr3_length: 14
cdr3_aa: CASSVGSLTDTQYF
cdr3_nt: TGTGCCAGCAGCGTAGGGAGCCTCACAGATACGCAGTATTTT

clone_size: few
d_call: .
j_call: TRBJ1-3
v_call: TRBV4-1
cdr3_length: 17
cdr3_aa: CASSPNGSPGDGNTIYF
cdr3_nt: TGCGCCAGCAGCCCGAACGGGTCCCCGGGAGATGGAAACACCATATATTTT

clone_size: many
d_call: .
j_call: TRBJ1-6
v_call: TRBV25-1
cdr3_length: 16
cdr3_aa: CASSDGQGSYNSPLHF
cdr3_nt: TGTGCCAGCAGTGATGGTCAGGGCTCCTATAATTCACCCCTCCACTTT

clone_size: few
d_call: TRBD2
j_call: TRBJ2-1
v_call: TRBV6-1
cdr3_length: 16
cdr3_aa: CASSEATTSGRTEQFF
cdr3_nt: TGTGCCAGCAGTGAAGCTACCACTAGCGGGAGGACTGAGCAGTTCTTC

clone_size: few
d_call: .
j_call: TRBJ2-7
v_call: TRBV25-1
cdr3_length: 12
cdr3_aa: CASSGYSYEQYF
cdr3_nt: TGTGCCAGCAGTGGATATAGCTACGAGCAGTACTTC

clone_size: many
d_call: TRBD1
j_call: TRBJ1-4
v_call: TRBV10-2
cdr3_length: 14
cdr3_aa: CASSVEDREEKLFF
cdr3_nt: TGCGCCAGCAGTGTCGAAGACAGGGAAGAAAAACTGTTTTTT

clone_size: .
d_call: .
j_call: TRBJ2-7
v_call: TRBV5-1
cdr3_length: 16
cdr3_aa: CASSRRGGQGTHEQYF
cdr3_nt: TGCGCCAGCAGCAGAAGGGGCGGGCAGGGGACCCACGAGCAGTACTTC

clone_size: few
d_call: .
j_call: TRBJ1-2
v_call: TRBV29-1
cdr3_length: 11
cdr3_aa: CSVEVWDGYTF
cdr3_nt: TGCAGCGTGGAAGTTTGGGATGGCTACACCTTC

clone_size: many
d_call: TRBD1
j_call: TRBJ1-1
v_call: TRBV7-6
cdr3_length: 15
cdr3_aa: CASSLAWGDRTEAFF
cdr3_nt: TGTGCCAGCAGCTTAGCCTGGGGGGACAGGACTGAAGCTTTCTTT

clone_size: few
d_call: .
j_call: TRBJ1-4
v_call: TRBV12-3/TRBV12-4
cdr3_length: 14
cdr3_aa: CASSLRDPKEKLFF
cdr3_nt: TGTGCCAGCAGTTTGAGGGACCCAAAGGAAAAACTGTTTTTT

clone_size: .
d_call: .
j_call: TRBJ1-1
v_call: TRBV10-3
cdr3_length: 14
cdr3_aa: CAISESRGWTEAFF
cdr3_nt: TGTGCCATCAGTGAGTCGAGGGGATGGACTGAAGCTTTCTTT

clone_size: .
d_call: TRBD2
j_call: TRBJ2-7
v_call: TRBV5-4
cdr3_length: 15
cdr3_aa: CASSHTSGPSYEQYF
cdr3_nt: TGTGCCAGCAGCCACACTAGCGGGCCCTCCTACGAGCAGTACTTC

clone_size: .
d_call: TRBD2
j_call: TRBJ2-5
v_call: TRBV4-1
cdr3_length: 14
cdr3_aa: CASSLAGGPQTQYF
cdr3_nt: TGCGCCAGCAGCCTAGCGGGAGGGCCGCAGACCCAGTACTTC